The text below deals with one TCR beta chain. The source of the sample is a study of early T cells in non-severe SARS-CoV-2 infection. TCRdb reprocessed the 5' RACE reads via MiXCR and lists one record per CDR3 protein. The table records about 42,000 distinct CDR3 sequences, approximately 7.1% of them present only once. Trimming left V 5 bases short and J 4 bases short, with 20 bases between. The CDR3 has 16 amino acids. The J gene is TRBJ1-2, the V gene TRBV12-3 or TRBV12-4; unclear D gene. This TCR was recovered from an adult who was a healthcare worker with PCR-confirmed SARS-CoV-2 infection or an uninfected control (not recorded which). Specimen: whole blood. The CDR3, as DNA: TGTGCCAGCAGTACCCCGGGAGCGCAAAAGGTCTATGGCTACACCTTC. Translating gives CASSTPGAQKVYGYTF.